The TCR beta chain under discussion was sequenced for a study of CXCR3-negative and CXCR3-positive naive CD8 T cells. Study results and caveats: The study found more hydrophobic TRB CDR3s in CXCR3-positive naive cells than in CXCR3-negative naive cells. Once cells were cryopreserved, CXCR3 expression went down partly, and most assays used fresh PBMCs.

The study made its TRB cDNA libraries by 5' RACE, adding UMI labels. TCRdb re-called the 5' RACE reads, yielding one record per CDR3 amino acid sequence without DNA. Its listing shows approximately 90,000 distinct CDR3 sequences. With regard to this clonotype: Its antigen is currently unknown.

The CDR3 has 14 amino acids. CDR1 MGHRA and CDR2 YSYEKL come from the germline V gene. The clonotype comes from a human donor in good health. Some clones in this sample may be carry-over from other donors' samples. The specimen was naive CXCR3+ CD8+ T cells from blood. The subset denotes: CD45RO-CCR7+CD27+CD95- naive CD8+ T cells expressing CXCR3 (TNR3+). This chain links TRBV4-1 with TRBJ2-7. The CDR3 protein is CASSQDAADGRQYF.